The 32 T cell receptor beta chains in this list originate from one sample, sequenced in a study of T cell repertoires in cytomegalovirus infection (dated by TCRdb to between 2019 and 2020). The sequencer listed for this sample is Illumina HiSeq 1500. TCRdb passed the public sequencing reads through fastp at Q25 and MiXCR, retaining productive beta sequences. Each CDR3 protein appears once, grouped with its most common genes and DNA. Present in this sample are about 280,000 distinct CDR3 sequences, less than 25% of which were seen just once. Roughly a fifth of the sample lies in the top ten. The treatment or condition label, read with the paper, signifies: in vitro stimulation with specific CMV peptide epitopes to enrich CMV-specific T cells. No cognate antigen is known for these TCRs. The sequenced sample was cultured PBMCs, obtained from culture after CMV antigen stimulation. The receptors were sampled from a human donor in good health (CMV status not recorded). Some clones in this sample may be carry-over from other donors' samples.

V gene TRBV5-6 combines with J gene TRBJ1-2; perhaps TRBD1 as D (6 bases). CDR3 size: 17 residues. The germline V and J ends were trimmed by 4 bases and 1 base, with 20 bases remaining between them. Germline CDR1 is SGHDT and CDR2 is YYEEEE. CDR3 loop: CASSLGFRTEINYGYTF. CDR3 nucleotides: TGTGCCAGCAGCCTGGGATTCAGGACAGAGATTAACTATGGCTACACCTTC.

This clonotype showed up just a few times. This chain joins TRBV7-8 and TRBJ2-1; 8 positions match TRBD2. Per the germline V gene, CDR1 is SGHVS and CDR2 is FQNEAQ. J lost 9 bases, V lost 5 bases, and 9 bases had no gene match. The CDR3 extends over 14 amino acids. CDR3 sequence (DNA): TGTGCCAGCAGCCTAAGACTAGCGCAATCTGAGCAGTTCTTC. Residues: CASSLRLAQSEQFF.

V is TRBV7-8 and J is TRBJ2-5; TRBD2 is a possible D gene (5 bases). V lost 2 bases to trimming and J lost 4 bases, with 20 bases between them. The CDR3 sequence is 17 residues long. Germline V lookup: CDR1 SGHVS, CDR2 FQNEAQ. The CDR3 spells CASSLYGVYVARETQYF. For the CDR3, the DNA is TGTGCCAGCAGCTTATATGGGGTTTATGTAGCGCGAGAGACCCAGTACTTC. Based on the CDR3 plus reference TRBV7-8 and TRBJ2-5, the full variable domain is GAGVSQSPRYKVAKRGQDVALRCDPISGHVSLFWYQQALGQGPEFLTYFQNEAQLDKSGLPSDRFFAERPEGSVSTLKIQRTQQEDSAVYLCASSLYGVYVARETQYFGPGTRLLVL.

The gene calls are TRBV7-9 and TRBJ2-1; 9 bases map to TRBD1. Germline V gene data show CDR1 as SEHNR and CDR2 as FQNEAQ (reference sequence). CDR3 length equals 13 residues. The J segment lost 8 bases and the V segment lost 4 bases, leaving 3 bases of the junction unmatched. The CDR3 DNA is TGTGCCAGCAGCTCGGACAGGGGTTATGAGCAGTTCTTC. It encodes CASSSDRGYEQFF.

The V gene is TRBV28, the J gene TRBJ2-2, with 12 bases matching TRBD2. The V and J ends lost 4 bases and 8 bases, in that order; junction bases with no gene match: 11. Germline V gene data show CDR1 as MDHEN and CDR2 as SYDVKM. CDR3 size: 17 residues. The CDR3 protein is CASSSGLAGRRGGELFF. In DNA form, the CDR3 reads TGTGCCAGCAGTTCGGGACTAGCGGGTCGTCGGGGTGGGGAGCTGTTTTTT.

In regard to this clonotype: The junction differs from germline at one of its ends, possibly a read error. This chain links TRBV7-8 with TRBJ2-5; 13 positions match TRBD2. CDR3 length equals 16 residues. From germline, CDR1 is SGHVS and CDR2 FQNEAQ. CDR3 DNA: TGTGCCAGCAGCTTAGATCGATTTGGACTAGCGGGAGTCGAACGTTTC. Translating it yields CASSLDRFGLAGVERF.

The J gene is TRBJ2-1, the V gene TRBV27, with D possibly TRBD2 on 5 matching bases. Per germline, CDR1 MNHEY and CDR2 SMNVEV (reference sequence). The ends were cut back, 6 bases at V and 5 bases at J, with 11 bases in the middle. This CDR3 region has 13 residues. The CDR3 region is CASRGVGNNEQFF. CDR3 DNA: TGTGCCAGCAGGGGAGTTGGGAACAATGAGCAGTTCTTC.

This sequence joins TRBV27 and TRBJ1-2; possible D gene TRBD1, 5 bases. The V end lost 8 bases, the J end lost 2 bases, and 9 bases lay between the germline ends. CDR1 and CDR2 (germline): MNHEY, SMNVEV (reference sequence). This CDR3 is built from 12 residues. The CDR3 DNA follows: TGTGCCAGCCGAGGGGCGAACTATGGCTACACCTTC. It encodes CASRGANYGYTF.

This clonotype appeared a few times. V is TRBV11-2 and J is TRBJ2-7, with D possibly being TRBD2 (6 bases). This CDR3 has 16 amino acids. The V end lost 4 bases, the J end lost 5 bases, and 21 bases lay between the germline ends. The germline V gene has CDR1 SGHAT and CDR2 FQNNGV. CDR3 bases: TGTGCCAGCAGCTCGATCCGGAGGGGACCTGGGAACGAGCAGTACTTC. It is translated as CASSSIRRGPGNEQYF.

The chain has TRBV27 and TRBJ2-1; TRBD2 matches at 10 bases. The trim removed 6 bases at V and 10 bases at J, leaving 18 bases unmatched. The germline gives CDR1 MNHEY, CDR2 SMNVEV (reference sequence). The CDR3 extends over 17 amino acids. CDR3 loop: CASSPAGGLANLREQFF. For the CDR3, the DNA is TGTGCCAGCAGCCCAGCCGGGGGACTAGCGAACCTTAGGGAGCAGTTCTTC.

This clonotype has just a few counts. CDR3 nucleotide sequence: TGTGCCAGCAGCTTATCCGGACGGACGTTCTCCTACGAGCAGTACTTC. Its protein product is CASSLSGRTFSYEQYF. This chain connects TRBV7-9 to TRBJ2-7; D uncertain. CDR1 SEHNR and CDR2 FQNEAQ come from the germline V gene (reference sequence). The CDR3 length is 16 residues. Trimming removed 2 bases at V and 0 bases at J, with 14 bases between.

The V and J genes are TRBV5-1 and TRBJ2-1; D possibly matches TRBD1 or TRBD2 (5 bases each). CDR1 and CDR2 from the germline V gene are SGHRS and YFSETQ. Trimming took 5 bases from V and 2 from J, leaving 17 bases between them. The length of the CDR3 is 16 residues. CDR3 protein: CASSPNLGDPYNEQFF. CDR3 DNA: TGCGCCAGCAGTCCAAACCTGGGGGATCCCTACAATGAGCAGTTCTTC. The full variable domain, with the rest looked up from reference TRBV5-1 and TRBJ2-1, is KAGVTQTPRYLIKTRGQQVTLSCSPISGHRSVSWYQQTPGQGLQFLFEYFSETQRNKGNFPGRFSGRQFSNSRSEMNVSTLELGDSALYLCASSPNLGDPYNEQFFGPGTRLTVL.

This clonotype showed up many times. The V gene is TRBV7-2, the J gene TRBJ2-1, with 11 bases fitting TRBD2. J was trimmed by 0 bases and V by 6 bases; bases with no gene match: 10. The CDR3 runs 18 residues. CDR1 is SGHTA, CDR2 FQGNSA, per germline. As DNA, the CDR3 is TGTGCCAGCAGAATAGCGGGAGGGCCCCTGAGCTCCTACAATGAGCAGTTCTTC. Protein: CASRIAGGPLSSYNEQFF.

This chain uses TRBV5-1 with TRBJ2-1; the match to TRBD1 covers 8 bases. This CDR3 region has 22 residues. Germline CDR1 reads SGHRS; CDR2 reads YFSETQ. V gave up 1 base and J gave up 4 bases; unmatched junction bases: 25. DNA for the CDR3: TGCGCCAGCAGCTTGAAAGCTCTACCGGGACAGGACCCTCGCTCGCCGTACAATGAGCAGTTCTTC. Translating gives CASSLKALPGQDPRSPYNEQFF.

As regards this clonotype: A much larger clone sits a single nucleotide away, making a read error possible. This rearrangement joins TRBV5-4 to TRBJ2-3; TRBD2 matches at 10 bases. The CDR3 runs 15 residues. The V segment lost 2 bases and the J segment 1 base; nucleotides outside the gene matches: 1. CDR1 and CDR2 (germline): SGHNT, YYREEE (reference sequence). The DNA for the CDR3 is TGTGCCAGCAGCTTAGGGACTAGCGGCACAGATACGCAGTATTTT. It specifies CASSLGTSGTDTQYF.

The rearrangement links TRBV4-2 to TRBJ1-3, with D tentatively TRBD1 (6 bases). Germline V gene sequence: CDR1 LGHNA, CDR2 YNFKEQ. This CDR3 has 16 amino acids. Trimming took off 0 bases at V and 4 bases at J, with 13 bases between the two ends. CDR3 nucleotides: TGTGCCAGCAGCCAAGATTTTAGGGACAAGGGAAACACCATATATTTT. It translates to CASSQDFRDKGNTIYF.

This chain connects TRBV7-9 to TRBJ1-1; D possibly corresponds to TRBD1 (5 bases). Germline-derived CDR1 and CDR2 are SEHNR and FQNEAQ (reference sequence). V was cut by 5 bases and J by 3 bases, with 16 bases left in between. This CDR3 comprises 15 residues. CDR3 sequence reads: CASSLRGGEHTEAFF. In DNA form, the CDR3 reads TGTGCCAGCAGCCTTCGCGGAGGGGAGCACACTGAAGCTTTCTTT.

This clonotype was counted only a few times. V is TRBV6-4 and J is TRBJ1-3, with 7 bases identical to TRBD1. J lost 0 bases, V lost 2 bases, and 10 bases had no gene match. The CDR3 has 18 residues. Germline CDR1 MRHNA, CDR2 SNTAGT. CDR3: CASSDPGQASYSGNTIYF. The CDR3 nucleotides read TGTGCCAGCAGTGACCCCGGACAGGCGTCCTACTCTGGAAACACCATATATTTT.

This clonotype showed up just a few times. The genes are TRBV7-9 and TRBJ2-1; TRBD1 might be the D (5 bases). This CDR3 has 14 residues. V lost 6 bases and J lost 2, with 11 bases in between. Germline CDR1 is SEHNR and CDR2 is FQNEAQ (reference sequence). The CDR3 loop reads CASSLDTAYNEQFF. The CDR3 DNA is TGTGCCAGCAGTCTGGACACGGCCTACAATGAGCAGTTCTTC.

This sequence joins TRBV6-1 and TRBJ2-3, with D maybe TRBD2 (5 bases). The V and J ends lost 5 bases and 2 bases respectively, with 11 bases between them. Germline loops: CDR1 MNHNS, CDR2 SASEGT. The CDR3 has 14 residues. The CDR3 DNA reads TGTGCCAGCAGTCGAAGCGGAAACACAGATACGCAGTATTTT. Its translation: CASSRSGNTDTQYF.

This clonotype was observed a handful of times. The chain has TRBV6-5 and TRBJ1-4; 8 nucleotides line up with TRBD1. Germline-derived CDR1 and CDR2 are MNHEY and SVGAGI. CDR3 length equals 15 residues. Trimming at V came to 5 bases and at J to 5 bases, leaving 7 bases not matched to a gene. CDR3 protein: CASSVDRVGNEKLFF. As DNA, the CDR3 is TGTGCCAGCAGTGTGGACAGGGTCGGGAATGAAAAACTGTTTTTT.

The genes are TRBV7-9 and TRBJ2-1, with TRBD1 matching 9 bases. The V and J ends lost 5 bases and 5 bases, in that order; junction bases with no gene match: 7. Germline CDR1 SEHNR, CDR2 FQNEAQ (reference sequence). CDR3 length: 15 amino acids. CDR3 sequence (DNA): TGTGCCAGCAGCAAGACAGGGGGGCTCGACAATGAGCAGTTCTTC. It is translated as CASSKTGGLDNEQFF. The whole variable domain, filled in from reference TRBV7-9 and TRBJ2-1, reads DTGVSQNPRHKITKRGQNVTFRCDPISEHNRLYWYRQTLGQGPEFLTYFQNEAQLEKSRLLSDRFSAERPKGSFSTLEIQRTEQGDSAMYLCASSKTGGLDNEQFFGPGTRLTVL.

The CDR3 DNA is TGTGCCACCCTCGAGTCACACGGAGGTGAGCAGTTCTTC. Translation: CATLESHGGEQFF. This chain uses TRBV6-1 with TRBJ2-1; D is possibly TRBD2 (5 bases). V was trimmed by 10 bases and J by 9 bases, leaving 19 bases between them. The germline CDR1 and CDR2 sequences are MNHNS and SASEGT. The CDR3 is made up of 13 amino acids.

This clonotype came up many times. The chain recombines TRBV7-2 with TRBJ2-5, with 10 positions matching TRBD2. Germline CDR1 and CDR2: SGHTA and FQGNSA. The CDR3 is made up of 16 amino acids. Germline trimming cut 1 base from V and 4 bases from J; bases unmatched to any gene: 6. The CDR3 DNA follows: TGTGCCAGCAGCTTAGTACCAGCGGGAGGGCGAGAGACCCAGTACTTC. Protein: CASSLVPAGGRETQYF.

This sequence joins TRBV5-1 and TRBJ2-3; 16 nucleotides agree with TRBD2. Germline assignment: CDR1 SGHRS and CDR2 YFSETQ. V lost 1 base and J lost 3; bases outside the gene matches: 8. This CDR3 spans 19 amino acids. CDR3 DNA sequence: TGCGCCAGCAGCTTGTTAGCGGGACTAGCGGGAGGGCCGACAGATACGCAGTATTTT. It translates to CASSLLAGLAGGPTDTQYF.

In its sample, this clonotype was seen a few times. The chain joins TRBV25-1 to TRBJ1-1; no clear D. Per germline, CDR1 MGHDK and CDR2 SYGVNS. The CDR3 has 14 residues. Trimming stripped 3 bases from V and 1 base from J, with 9 bases between. The CDR3 region has the DNA TGTGCCAGCAGTGATGGCGGGGAGAACACTGAAGCTTTCTTT. Its protein product is CASSDGGENTEAFF.

This rearrangement joins TRBV2 to TRBJ2-7; D ambiguous. Germline CDR1 and CDR2: SNHLY and FYNNEI. The CDR3 loop spans 12 amino acids. The V and J ends lost 5 bases and 7 bases respectively, with 12 bases between them. CDR3 protein: CASSTPRFEQYV. DNA of the CDR3: TGTGCCAGCAGTACCCCTAGGTTTGAGCAGTACGTC.

The CDR3 sequence is CASSRQGGVRAFF. The CDR3 DNA follows: TGTGCCAGCAGCCGACAGGGTGGTGTACGAGCTTTCTTT. V and J are TRBV27 and TRBJ1-1, with 7 bases that match TRBD1. The V and J ends lost 6 bases and 10 bases, in that order; junction bases with no gene match: 11. Germline V gene data show CDR1 as MNHEY and CDR2 as SMNVEV (reference sequence). This CDR3 spans 13 amino acids.

The V gene is TRBV29-1, the J gene TRBJ2-5; 7 nucleotides agree with TRBD1. The CDR3 totals 13 residues. The V gene end was trimmed by 8 bases and the J gene end by 4 bases; junction bases not matched to a gene: 10. The germline V gene has CDR1 SQVTM and CDR2 ANQGSEA. The DNA of the CDR3 is TGCAGCCATAAGGGGGCTTCAGGAGAGACCCAGTACTTC. It specifies CSHKGASGETQYF.

The V gene is TRBV28, the J gene TRBJ2-5, with a weak D call TRBD1 (6 bases). Germline lookup yields CDR1 MDHEN and CDR2 SYDVKM. The CDR3 loop spans 15 amino acids. V lost 4 bases and J 5 bases, leaving 17 bases between the germline ends. CDR3 sequence: CASSSTQGGRETQYF. In DNA form, the CDR3 reads TGTGCCAGCAGTTCCACACAGGGTGGGCGGGAGACCCAGTACTTC.

This chain joins TRBV6-1 and TRBJ1-2; D may be TRBD1 (6 bases). Looked up from germline, CDR1 is MNHNS and CDR2 is SASEGT. The ends were cut back, 4 bases at V and 4 bases at J, with 19 bases in the middle. This CDR3 has 16 amino acids. The CDR3 coding sequence is TGTGCCAGCAGTGCCCGCAGTGGGGGGCGCAGCTATGGCTACACCTTC. Its protein product is CASSARSGGRSYGYTF.

This clonotype occurred a few times. This sequence joins TRBV30 and TRBJ1-4, with unresolved D. CDR3 size: 15 residues. Trimming cost V 1 base and J 4 bases, with 13 bases left between them. The germline V gene encodes CDR1 GTSNPN and CDR2 SVGIG (reference sequence). CDR3 DNA sequence: TGTGCCTGGAGTGACGGCGGCGGACTTAATGAAAAACTGTTTTTT. This encodes CAWSDGGGLNEKLFF.